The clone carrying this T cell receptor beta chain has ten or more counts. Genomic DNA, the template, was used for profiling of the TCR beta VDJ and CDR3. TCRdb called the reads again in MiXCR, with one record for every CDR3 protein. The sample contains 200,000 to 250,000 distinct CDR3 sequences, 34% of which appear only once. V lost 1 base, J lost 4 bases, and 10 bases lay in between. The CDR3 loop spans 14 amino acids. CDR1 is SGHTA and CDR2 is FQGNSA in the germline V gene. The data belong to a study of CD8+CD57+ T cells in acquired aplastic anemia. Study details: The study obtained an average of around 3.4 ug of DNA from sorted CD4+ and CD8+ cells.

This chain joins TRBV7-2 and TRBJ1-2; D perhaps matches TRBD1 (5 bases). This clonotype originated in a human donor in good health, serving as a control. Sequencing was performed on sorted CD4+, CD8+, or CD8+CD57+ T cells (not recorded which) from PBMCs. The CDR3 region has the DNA TGTGCCAGCAGCTTAGTTGGGGACGGCTATGGCTACACCTTC. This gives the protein CASSLVGDGYGYTF.